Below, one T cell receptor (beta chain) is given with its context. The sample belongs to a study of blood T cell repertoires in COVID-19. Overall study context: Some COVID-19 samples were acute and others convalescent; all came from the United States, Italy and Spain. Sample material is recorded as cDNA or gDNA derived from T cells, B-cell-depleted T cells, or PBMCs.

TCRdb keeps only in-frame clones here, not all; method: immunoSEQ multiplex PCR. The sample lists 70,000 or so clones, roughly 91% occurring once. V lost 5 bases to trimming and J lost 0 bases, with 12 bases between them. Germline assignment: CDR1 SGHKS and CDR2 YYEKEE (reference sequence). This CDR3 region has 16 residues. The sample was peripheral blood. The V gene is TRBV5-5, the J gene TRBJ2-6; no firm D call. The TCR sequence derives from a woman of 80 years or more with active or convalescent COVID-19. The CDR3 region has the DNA TGTGCCAGCAGTTACGATCGAGCCTCTGGGGCCAACGTCCTGACTTTC. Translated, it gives CASSYDRASGANVLTF.